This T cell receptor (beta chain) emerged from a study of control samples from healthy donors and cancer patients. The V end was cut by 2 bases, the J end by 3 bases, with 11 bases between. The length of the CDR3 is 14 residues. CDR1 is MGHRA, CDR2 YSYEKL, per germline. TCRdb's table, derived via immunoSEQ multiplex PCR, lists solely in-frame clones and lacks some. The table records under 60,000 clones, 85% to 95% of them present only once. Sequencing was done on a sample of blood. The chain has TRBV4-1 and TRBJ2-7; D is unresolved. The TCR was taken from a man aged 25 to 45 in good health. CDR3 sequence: CASSQPTRNYEQYF. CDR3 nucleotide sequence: TGCGCCAGCAGCCAACCTACACGGAACTACGAGCAGTACTTC.